This entry lists 27 T cell receptor beta chains sequenced from one sample in a study of control samples from healthy donors and cancer patients. This table comes from immunoSEQ multiplex PCR, and its TCRdb copy is limited to in-frame clones, with some not included. The data show fewer than 95,000 clones, roughly 84% seen once. Sequencing used blood. The source of these receptors is a woman between 40 and 55 years old in good health.

The V call is TRBV6-5, the J call TRBJ1-3; D is perhaps TRBD1 (5 bases). Germline CDR1 reads MNHEY; CDR2 reads SVGAGI. This CDR3 has 14 residues. V gave up 8 bases and J gave up 0 bases, with 11 bases separating them. The CDR3 here is CASQPRGSGNTIYF. The CDR3 DNA follows: TGTGCCAGCCAGCCAAGGGGCTCTGGAAACACCATATATTTT.

The chain links TRBV23-1 to TRBJ1-1; 7 bases are shared with TRBD1. TRBV23-1 qualifies as an ORF whose function is uncertain. The CDR3 spans 17 residues. J gave up 3 bases and V 2 bases, and 12 bases lay outside the gene matches. CDR3 coding DNA: TGCGCCAGCAGTCAAATCCCTTCCCACAGGGGCGACACTGAAGCTTTCTTT. Amino acid sequence: CASSQIPSHRGDTEAFF.

The CDR3 DNA is TGTGCCAGCAGCTTAGCCCCAGCGGGGTCGTCTAATGAGCAGTTCTTC. It is translated as CASSLAPAGSSNEQFF. The chain is built from TRBV11-3 and TRBJ2-1, with TRBD2 identical over 7 bases. The germline gives CDR1 SGHNT, CDR2 YENEEA. With 1 base clipped from V and 7 bases from J, the junction kept 10 bases outside the gene matches. The CDR3 sequence is 16 residues long.

This clone was recorded only once. The chain is built from TRBV6-1 and TRBJ1-2, with D tentatively TRBD1 (5 bases). The germline V and J ends were trimmed by 2 bases and 7 bases, with 14 bases remaining between them. This CDR3 region has 14 residues. Germline lookup yields CDR1 MNHNS and CDR2 SASEGT. Here the CDR3 DNA reads TGTGCCAGCAGTGAAATATCGGGGGTAGGTGGCTACACCTTC. As protein: CASSEISGVGGYTF.

This clone was observed once. V usage is TRBV14 and J usage is TRBJ2-3; D is perhaps TRBD2 (7 bases). Deletions cut 7 bases from V and 0 bases from J, with 20 bases between. The CDR3 runs to 17 residues. Per germline, CDR1 SGHDN and CDR2 FVKESK. CDR3 DNA sequence: TGTGCCAGCACCCCGGGTATACGGGGGGCCAGCACAGATACGCAGTATTTT. Translated: CASTPGIRGASTDTQYF.

The rearrangement joins TRBV6-1 to TRBJ1-1; TRBD1 might be the D (5 bases). The CDR3 contains 13 residues. V was cut by 3 bases and J by 7 bases, with 12 bases left in between. Germline values: CDR1 MNHNS, CDR2 SASEGT. CDR3 in amino acids: CASSEGPRLEAFF. The DNA of the CDR3 is TGTGCCAGCAGTGAGGGACCTCGCCTTGAAGCTTTCTTT.

The gene calls are TRBV13 and TRBJ2-2, with D perhaps matching TRBD2 (5 bases). The V and J ends lost 2 bases and 4 bases respectively, with 14 bases between them. Germline V gene data show CDR1 as PRHDT and CDR2 as FYEKMQ (reference sequence). CDR3 length equals 16 residues. CDR3 sequence reads: CASSLYRGRGTGELFF. The CDR3 region has the DNA TGTGCCAGCAGCTTATACCGGGGTCGCGGCACCGGGGAGCTGTTTTTT.

The V and J genes are TRBV30 and TRBJ2-4; TRBD1 is a possible D gene (6 bases). Germline values: CDR1 GTSNPN, CDR2 SVGIG (reference sequence). The germline V and J ends were trimmed by 4 bases and 6 bases, with 19 bases remaining between them. The length of the CDR3 is 15 residues. As DNA, the CDR3 is TGTGCCTGGATTGACAGGTCAACAATTACAAACATTCAGTACTTC. Protein: CAWIDRSTITNIQYF.

As concerns this clone: Mismatch with germline at one junction end may stem from a read error. This chain uses TRBV7-8 with TRBJ2-7; TRBD2 agrees at 11 bases. In germline, CDR1 is SGHVS, CDR2 FQNEAQ. CDR3 length equals 12 residues. This chain's CDR3 is CASSFGLAGLRF. The DNA for the CDR3 is TGTGCCAGCAGCTTTGGACTAGCGGGCCTCCGGTTC.

On this clone itself: At one of its ends the junction is not consistent with the germline gene, which may arise from a read error. The same CDR3 also results from other DNA sequences found in this sample. The chain employs TRBV7-2 and TRBJ1-2; D not certain. The CDR3 has 17 amino acids. Germline values: CDR1 SGHTA, CDR2 FQGNSA. This CDR3 reads CASSLEGAGWVNYGYTF. CDR3 sequence (DNA): TGCGCCAGCAGCTTAGAGGGTGCTGGCTGGGTTAACTATGGCTACACCTTC. The full variable domain, completed using reference TRBV7-2 and TRBJ1-2, is GAGVSQSPSNKVTEKGKDVELRCDPISGHTALYWYRQSLGQGLEFLIYFQGNSAPDKSGLPSDRFSAERTGGSVSTLTIQRTQQEDSAVYLCASSLEGAGWVNYGYTFGSGTRLTVV.

This clone was counted a single time. The DNA for the CDR3 is TGTGCCAGTACTGAGACCCACCCGGGAGATACGCAGTATTTT. Its protein product is CASTETHPGDTQYF. J is TRBJ2-3 and V is TRBV19; D unresolved. Trimming left V 7 bases short and J 5 bases short, with 16 bases between. Germline assignment: CDR1 LNHDA and CDR2 SQIVND (reference sequence). The CDR3 runs 14 residues.

This chain joins TRBV7-2 and TRBJ2-5; D ambiguous. The V end lost 7 bases, the J end lost 0 bases, and 12 bases lay between the germline ends. This CDR3 contains 14 residues. Germline CDR1 reads SGHTA; CDR2 reads FQGNSA. The DNA of the CDR3 is TGTGCCAGCACCCTAGAGGCAAACCAAGAGACCCAGTACTTC. It specifies CASTLEANQETQYF.

The chain links TRBV5-1 to TRBJ2-1, with TRBD2 matching over 9 bases. Germline V gene sequence: CDR1 SGHRS, CDR2 YFSETQ. The CDR3 has 15 amino acids. J gave up 6 bases and V 0 bases, and 4 bases lay outside the gene matches. This CDR3 reads CASSLGASGANEQFF. DNA of the CDR3: TGCGCCAGCAGCTTGGGTGCTAGCGGGGCCAATGAGCAGTTCTTC.

The chain carries TRBV13 and TRBJ1-2, with D maybe TRBD1 (5 bases). The germline V gene encodes CDR1 PRHDT and CDR2 FYEKMQ (reference sequence). The ends were cut back, 5 bases at V and 5 bases at J, with 12 bases in the middle. This CDR3 region has 13 residues. As DNA, the CDR3 is TGTGCCAGCAGCCCCGGGGGGGGTTATGGCTACACCTTC. Translating gives CASSPGGGYGYTF. Based on the CDR3 plus reference TRBV13 and TRBJ1-2, the full variable domain is AAGVIQSPRHLIKEKRETATLKCYPIPRHDTVYWYQQGPGQDPQFLISFYEKMQSDKGSIPDRFSAQQFSDYHSELNMSSLELGDSALYFCASSPGGGYGYTFGSGTRLTVV.

This rearrangement joins TRBV7-3 to TRBJ1-1; D is perhaps TRBD1 (5 bases). Trimming removed 5 bases at V and 3 bases at J, with 19 bases between. CDR3 length: 16 amino acids. CDR1 is SGHTA and CDR2 is FQGTGA in the germline V gene. The CDR3 protein is CASSPQPAGMDTEAFF. The CDR3 nucleotides read TGTGCCAGCAGCCCTCAACCCGCAGGGATGGACACTGAAGCTTTCTTT.

The chain is built from TRBV5-1 and TRBJ2-7, with unresolved D. CDR1 and CDR2 from the germline V gene are SGHRS and YFSETQ. Between the trimmed V and J ends, which lost 0 bases and 5 bases, there was a span of 6 bases. The CDR3 totals 12 residues. The CDR3, as DNA: TGCGCCAGCAGCTTGGGGAGCCACGAGCAGTACTTC. Its translation is CASSLGSHEQYF. Based on the CDR3 plus reference TRBV5-1 and TRBJ2-7, the full variable domain is KAGVTQTPRYLIKTRGQQVTLSCSPISGHRSVSWYQQTPGQGLQFLFEYFSETQRNKGNFPGRFSGRQFSNSRSEMNVSTLELGDSALYLCASSLGSHEQYFGPGTRLTVT.

This clone is medium-sized within its sample. V gene TRBV29-1 combines with J gene TRBJ1-1; no reliable D call. This CDR3 has 13 residues. V was trimmed by 5 bases and J by 4 bases, leaving 14 bases between them. Germline V gives CDR1 SQVTM, CDR2 ANQGSEA. The CDR3 DNA reads TGCAGCGTTCGTCAATCAGGAGCCACTGAAGCTTTCTTT. Translating it yields CSVRQSGATEAFF.

The chain employs TRBV30 and TRBJ1-5; the match to TRBD1 covers 10 bases. J was trimmed by 11 bases and V by 1 base; bases with no gene match: 11. Looked up from germline, CDR1 is GTSNPN and CDR2 is SVGIG (reference sequence). The CDR3 contains 15 residues. The CDR3 sequence: CAWSGTGGFPGAQHF. CDR3 sequence (DNA): TGTGCCTGGAGTGGGACAGGGGGATTCCCAGGGGCCCAGCATTTT.

The gene calls are TRBV12-3 or TRBV12-4 and TRBJ2-2, with D possibly being TRBD2 (5 bases). The CDR3 runs 13 residues. The V and J ends lost 5 bases and 6 bases respectively, with 10 bases between them. The CDR3 DNA follows: TGTGCCAGCAGTGCCCGGGGTGCCGGGGAGCTGTTTTTT. Translating it yields CASSARGAGELFF.

This rearrangement joins TRBV7-9 to TRBJ1-1; 9 positions match TRBD1. The CDR3 length is 15 residues. The trim removed 5 bases at V and 5 bases at J, leaving 9 bases unmatched. Germline lookup yields CDR1 SEHNR and CDR2 FQNEAQ (reference sequence). CDR3 sequence (DNA): TGTGCCAGCAGCCCCATACAGGGGGCAGGGACTGAAGCTTTCTTT. Translated, it gives CASSPIQGAGTEAFF.

The CDR3 reads CASSENLAGTDTQYF. CDR3 DNA: TGTGCCAGCAGTGAAAATCTAGCGGGCACAGATACGCAGTATTTT. J is TRBJ2-3 and V is TRBV6-1; 7 bases align to TRBD2. Germline trimming cut 2 bases from V and 1 base from J; bases unmatched to any gene: 3. The germline V gene encodes CDR1 MNHNS and CDR2 SASEGT. The CDR3 runs to 15 residues.

As DNA, the CDR3 is TGTGCCAGCAGTGGAAGCACAGGGGGGAAGAAAAACATTCAGTACTTC. Protein sequence: CASSGSTGGKKNIQYF. The chain recombines TRBV2 with TRBJ2-4; 8 bases match TRBD1. CDR3 length equals 16 residues. V shed 4 bases, J shed 4 bases, and the junction held 9 bases outside the gene matches. Germline V lookup: CDR1 SNHLY, CDR2 FYNNEI.

V usage is TRBV5-1 and J usage is TRBJ1-1, with D tentatively TRBD1 (6 bases). Trimming removed 4 bases from V and 13 bases from J, with 20 bases in between. The CDR3 sequence is 13 residues long. The germline V gene has CDR1 SGHRS and CDR2 YFSETQ. The CDR3 DNA follows: TGCGCCAGCAGCGAAGGGACACGGGTGAATTTTTTCTTT. It yields the protein CASSEGTRVNFFF.

Written as DNA, the CDR3 is TGTGCCAGCAGTCGGGCTAGCGGGGGGGTCACAGATACGCAGTATTTT. This gives the protein CASSRASGGVTDTQYF. J is TRBJ2-3 and V is TRBV2; 12 bases line up with TRBD2. Germline assignment: CDR1 SNHLY and CDR2 FYNNEI. J lost 2 bases, V lost 5 bases, and 5 bases had no gene match. The CDR3 covers 16 residues. Using reference TRBV2 and TRBJ2-3 for the parts outside the CDR3, the full variable domain is EPEVTQTPSHQVTQMGQEVILRCVPISNHLYFYWYRQILGQKVEFLVSFYNNEISEKSEIFDDQFSVERPDGSNFTLKIRSTKLEDSAMYFCASSRASGGVTDTQYFGPGTRLTVL.

The chain combines TRBV19 with TRBJ1-2, with a tentative D call TRBD1 (6 bases). The germline V gene encodes CDR1 LNHDA and CDR2 SQIVND (reference sequence). V was shortened by 3 bases and J by 2 bases, with 13 bases between the two germline ends. The CDR3 is 15 amino acids. The CDR3 DNA sequence: TGTGCCAGTAGTATGGGGTTCCAGGGGAACTATGGCTACACCTTC. Its translation: CASSMGFQGNYGYTF.

The chain combines TRBV6-5 with TRBJ2-1; the match to TRBD2 covers 9 bases. The CDR3 loop spans 15 amino acids. V was pared by 2 bases and J by 6 bases, with 5 bases of the junction left unmatched. Germline lookup yields CDR1 MNHEY and CDR2 SVGAGI. Here the CDR3 DNA reads TGTGCCAGCAGTTACGTGGCGGGGGGGCGCAATGAGCAGTTCTTC. Its translation is CASSYVAGGRNEQFF.

The gene calls are TRBV6-5 and TRBJ1-5; D perhaps matches TRBD1 (6 bases). The V end lost 2 bases, the J end lost 3 bases, and 8 bases lay between the germline ends. The CDR3 length is 14 residues. The germline V gene has CDR1 MNHEY and CDR2 SVGAGI. CDR3 DNA sequence: TGTGCCAGCAGTTACGGGGGCCCCAATCAGCCCCAGCATTTT. Amino acids: CASSYGGPNQPQHF.